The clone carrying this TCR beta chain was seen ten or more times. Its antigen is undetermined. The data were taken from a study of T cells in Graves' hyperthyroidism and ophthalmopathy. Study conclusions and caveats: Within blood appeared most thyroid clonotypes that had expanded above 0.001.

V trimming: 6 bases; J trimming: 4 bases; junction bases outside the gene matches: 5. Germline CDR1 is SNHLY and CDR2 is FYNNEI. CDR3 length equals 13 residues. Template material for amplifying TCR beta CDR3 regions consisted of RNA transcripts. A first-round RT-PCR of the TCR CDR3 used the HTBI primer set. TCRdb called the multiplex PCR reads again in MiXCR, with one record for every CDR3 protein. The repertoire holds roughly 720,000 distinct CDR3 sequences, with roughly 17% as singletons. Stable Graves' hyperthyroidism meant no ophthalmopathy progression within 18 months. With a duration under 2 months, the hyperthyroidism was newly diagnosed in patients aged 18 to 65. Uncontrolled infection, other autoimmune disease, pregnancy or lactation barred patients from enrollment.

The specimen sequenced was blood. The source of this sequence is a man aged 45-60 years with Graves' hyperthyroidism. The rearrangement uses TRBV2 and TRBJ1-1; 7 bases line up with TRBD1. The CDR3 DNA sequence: TGTGCCAGCAGGGGGGACAGTTTCACTGAAGCTTTCTTT. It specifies CASRGDSFTEAFF.